These 27 T cell receptor beta chains were all obtained from the same sample, sequenced in a study of blood T cell repertoires in COVID-19. Sequencing used immunoSEQ multiplex PCR; TCRdb keeps in-frame clones, though not all of them. The repertoire holds approximately 110,000 clones, with about 86% as singletons. The sample comprised peripheral blood. The receptors come from a man older than 75 with acute or convalescent COVID-19.

This clone has only a few counts. This sequence joins TRBV10-2 and TRBJ1-3; possible D gene TRBD1, 5 bases. V was trimmed by 5 bases and J by 3 bases, leaving 8 bases between them. The CDR3 runs 13 residues. Germline CDR1 WSHSY, CDR2 SAAADI. CDR3 amino acids: CASSSGNGNTIYF. The CDR3 DNA follows: TGCGCCAGCAGTTCAGGGAATGGAAACACCATATATTTT.

The V gene is TRBV29-1, the J gene TRBJ1-2, with D uncertain. CDR1 is SQVTM, CDR2 ANQGSEA, per germline. This CDR3 has 9 residues. Deletions cut 3 bases from V and 13 bases from J, with 9 bases between. CDR3 bases: TGCAGCGTTGATGGGCCAACCACCTTC. Encoded protein: CSVDGPTTF.

The CDR3 here is CASSIPQGLAGDYNEQFF. The CDR3 DNA follows: TGCGCCAGCAGCATCCCTCAGGGACTAGCGGGAGACTACAATGAGCAGTTCTTC. The gene calls are TRBV5-1 and TRBJ2-1; TRBD2 matches 14 bases. The CDR3 loop spans 18 amino acids. In germline, CDR1 is SGHRS, CDR2 YFSETQ. J was trimmed by 3 bases and V by 4 bases; bases with no gene match: 9.

V gene TRBV30 combines with J gene TRBJ1-2; 8 positions agree with TRBD1. J gave up 1 base and V 3 bases, and 10 bases lay outside the gene matches. Germline assignment: CDR1 GTSNPN and CDR2 SVGIG (reference sequence). The CDR3 runs to 16 residues. The CDR3 reads CAWRAMDRASNYGYTF. Here the CDR3 DNA reads TGTGCCTGGAGAGCAATGGACAGGGCGAGTAACTATGGCTACACCTTC.

The chain carries TRBV6-5 and TRBJ1-4; a weak D match, TRBD1 (6 bases). The germline gives CDR1 MNHEY, CDR2 SVGAGI. V lost 4 bases and J 5 bases, leaving 17 bases between the germline ends. The CDR3 is made up of 16 amino acids. In nucleotides, the CDR3 is TGTGCCAGCAGTTCCTCTCGACAGGCGGGCAATGAAAAACTGTTTTTT. Translation: CASSSSRQAGNEKLFF.

The chain has TRBV6-6 and TRBJ1-5, with no clear D. CDR3 size: 14 residues. Germline CDR1 reads MNHNY; CDR2 reads SVGAGI (reference sequence). With 6 bases removed from V and 4 bases from J, the gap between germline ends came to 13 bases. CDR3 sequence (DNA): TGTGCCAGCAGGCCAGACCGGAGTAATCAGCCCCAGCATTTT. It yields the protein CASRPDRSNQPQHF.

This sequence joins TRBV7-9 and TRBJ1-3, with a possible D match to TRBD1 (6 bases). The germline V gene has CDR1 SEHNR and CDR2 FQNEAQ (reference sequence). The CDR3 is 15 amino acids. The ends were cut back, 5 bases at V and 1 base at J, with 12 bases in the middle. The CDR3 loop is CASSISTGSGNTIYF. The DNA of the CDR3 is TGTGCCAGCAGCATATCTACAGGGTCTGGAAACACCATATATTTT. The whole variable domain, remainder taken from reference TRBV7-9 and TRBJ1-3, is DTGVSQNPRHKITKRGQNVTFRCDPISEHNRLYWYRQTLGQGPEFLTYFQNEAQLEKSRLLSDRFSAERPKGSFSTLEIQRTEQGDSAMYLCASSISTGSGNTIYFGEGSWLTVV.

The chain combines TRBV6-2 or TRBV6-3 with TRBJ2-7; weak D call: TRBD1 (6 bases). The CDR3 runs 15 residues. Germline V gene lookup returns CDR1 MNHEY and CDR2 SVGEGT. V lost 6 bases, J lost 6 bases, and 21 bases lay in between. The CDR3 DNA follows: TGTGCCAGCAGCCTCCGGGGAACAGGGAACTCCGAGCAGTACTTC. Residues: CASSLRGTGNSEQYF.

The rearrangement joins TRBV9 to TRBJ2-2, with 8 bases that match TRBD2. The V segment lost 4 bases and the J segment 1 base; nucleotides outside the gene matches: 6. The germline CDR1 and CDR2 sequences are SGDLS and YYNGEE. The CDR3 is 16 residues long. The CDR3 sequence is CASSFGAGGNTGELFF. The CDR3, as DNA: TGTGCCAGCAGCTTTGGGGCGGGAGGGAACACCGGGGAGCTGTTTTTT. Filled out from reference TRBV9 and TRBJ2-2, the complete variable domain reads DSGVTQTPKHLITATGQRVTLRCSPRSGDLSVYWYQQSLDQGLQFLIQYYNGEERAKGNILERFSAQQFPDLHSELNLSSLELGDSALYFCASSFGAGGNTGELFFGEGSRLTVL.

The chain carries TRBV29-1 and TRBJ1-1; 8 bases are shared with TRBD1. J lost 0 bases, V lost 3 bases, and 6 bases had no gene match. The CDR3 totals 15 residues. Looked up from germline, CDR1 is SQVTM and CDR2 is ANQGSEA. CDR3 DNA: TGCAGCGTTGAGGGAGACAGGGGAATGAACACTGAAGCTTTCTTT. Translated, it gives CSVEGDRGMNTEAFF.

The chain carries TRBV27 and TRBJ2-1; 9 bases are shared with TRBD1. Trimming at V came to 5 bases and at J to 0 bases, leaving 26 bases not matched to a gene. The CDR3 spans 23 residues. The germline V gene encodes CDR1 MNHEY and CDR2 SMNVEV (reference sequence). The chain's CDR3 is CASSRNRGFGTGYDLSSYNEQFF. The CDR3 DNA sequence: TGTGCCAGCAGTAGAAATCGGGGGTTCGGGACAGGGTACGACCTAAGCTCCTACAATGAGCAGTTCTTC.

Only one count was recorded for this clone. The rearrangement links TRBV6-2 or TRBV6-3 to TRBJ2-5, with 9 bases matching TRBD1. V shed 0 bases and J 3 bases; nucleotides not matched to a gene: 5. The CDR3 covers 16 residues. The germline V gene has CDR1 MNHEY and CDR2 SVGEGT. The CDR3 DNA reads as TGTGCCAGCAGTTACTCGATACAGGGGGCCAAAGAGACCCAGTACTTC. Translated: CASSYSIQGAKETQYF.

This rearrangement joins TRBV12-1 to TRBJ2-3; TRBD2 reflects the table's D call only, with no check against the DNA. TRBV12-1 has pseudogene status. This CDR3 region has 17 residues. The CDR3 loop reads CASSFLTGPYSTDTQYF. Here the CDR3 DNA reads TGTGCCAGCAGCTTTCTCACGGGTCCTTATAGCACAGATACGCAGTATTTT.

The J gene is TRBJ2-2, the V gene TRBV18, with 7 bases aligning to TRBD1. The V gene end was trimmed by 3 bases and the J gene end by 2 bases; junction bases not matched to a gene: 9. Germline lookup yields CDR1 KGHSH and CDR2 LQKENI. There are 17 residues in the CDR3. The CDR3 is CASSPYSDRLNTGELFF. As DNA, the CDR3 is TGTGCCAGCTCACCTTACTCGGACAGGCTAAACACCGGGGAGCTGTTTTTT.

The CDR3 sequence: CASSLEGQRNTEAFF. The CDR3 DNA sequence: TGTGCCAGCAGCTTAGAGGGACAGAGGAACACTGAAGCTTTCTTT. The chain combines TRBV7-8 with TRBJ1-1; 7 nucleotides line up with TRBD1. Trimming cost V 1 base and J 1 base; bases outside gene matches: 3. The germline gives CDR1 SGHVS, CDR2 FQNEAQ. The CDR3 has 15 amino acids. Based on the CDR3 plus reference TRBV7-8 and TRBJ1-1, the full variable domain is GAGVSQSPRYKVAKRGQDVALRCDPISGHVSLFWYQQALGQGPEFLTYFQNEAQLDKSGLPSDRFFAERPEGSVSTLKIQRTQQEDSAVYLCASSLEGQRNTEAFFGQGTRLTVV.

Of note for this clone: The same CDR3 can be traced to other DNA sequences in this sample. This chain uses TRBV9 with TRBJ1-5; D remains ambiguous. The CDR3 length is 13 residues. Germline-derived CDR1 and CDR2 are SGDLS and YYNGEE. Trimming shortened V by 1 base and J by 2 bases, and 4 bases separated the two germline ends. The CDR3 DNA follows: TGTGCCAGCAGCGTATCCGGCAATCAGCCCCAGCATTTT. Amino acid sequence: CASSVSGNQPQHF.

The chain is built from TRBV5-1 and TRBJ2-5, with TRBD2 matching over 7 bases. The length of the CDR3 is 14 residues. Germline CDR1 reads SGHRS; CDR2 reads YFSETQ. V lost 0 bases, J lost 3 bases, and 2 bases stayed unmatched. The CDR3 DNA reads as TGCGCCAGCAGCTTGGTGGCGGGAGAAGAGACCCAGTACTTC. Translation gives CASSLVAGEETQYF.

CDR3 residues: CASSGLLADHYNEQFF. CDR3 coding DNA: TGCGCCAGCAGCGGACTACTAGCGGATCACTACAATGAGCAGTTCTTC. This sequence joins TRBV5-1 and TRBJ2-1; 8 bases are shared with TRBD2. The CDR3 consists of 16 residues. Trimming removed 4 bases from V and 3 bases from J; junction bases left unmatched: 9. Germline assignment: CDR1 SGHRS and CDR2 YFSETQ.

The chain is built from TRBV7-2 and TRBJ1-6; the D gene is possibly TRBD1 (5 bases). Per the germline V gene, CDR1 is SGHTA and CDR2 is FQGNSA. The CDR3 runs 16 residues. V was shortened by 6 bases and J by 0 bases, with 12 bases between the two germline ends. The CDR3 DNA reads TGTGCCAGCAGAATAGACAGCAGCTCCTATAATTCACCCCTCCACTTT. Translating gives CASRIDSSSYNSPLHF.

The gene calls are TRBV28 and TRBJ1-5; TRBD1 is a possible D gene (5 bases). This CDR3 comprises 14 residues. Germline CDR1 reads MDHEN; CDR2 reads SYDVKM. V lost 6 bases to trimming and J lost 6 bases, with 15 bases between them. The DNA for the CDR3 is TGTGCCAGCAGGGAGGGGATTGCCGGTCAGCCCCAGCATTTT. This sequence encodes CASREGIAGQPQHF.

V and J are TRBV29-1 and TRBJ2-5; 7 bases agree with TRBD1. CDR3 size: 13 residues. Trimming took 1 base from V and 2 from J; bases not matched to a gene: 1. Germline V gene sequence: CDR1 SQVTM, CDR2 ANQGSEA. The CDR3 here is CSVEGDSQETQYF. For the CDR3, the DNA is TGCAGCGTTGAAGGGGACAGTCAAGAGACCCAGTACTTC.

CDR3: CAWSVSGRGFEKLFF. The CDR3 DNA follows: TGTGCCTGGAGTGTAAGCGGCAGGGGGTTTGAAAAACTGTTTTTT. The chain joins TRBV30 to TRBJ1-4; 7 bases are a match to TRBD1. V lost 0 bases and J lost 7; bases outside the gene matches: 8. CDR3 size: 15 residues. Germline assignment: CDR1 GTSNPN and CDR2 SVGIG (reference sequence).

This chain joins TRBV7-9 and TRBJ1-1; weak D call: TRBD1 (6 bases). In germline, CDR1 is SEHNR, CDR2 FQNEAQ (reference sequence). The germline V and J ends were trimmed by 5 bases and 10 bases, with 14 bases remaining between them. The CDR3 has 12 residues. CDR3 amino acids: CASSAGQLSAFF. The CDR3, as DNA: TGTGCCAGCAGCGCAGGACAGTTGTCAGCTTTCTTT.

This rearrangement joins TRBV24-1 to TRBJ1-2; possibly TRBD1 for D (6 bases). Looked up from germline, CDR1 is KGHDR and CDR2 is SFDVKD. V was shortened by 7 bases and J by 6 bases, with 14 bases between the two germline ends. There are 13 residues in the CDR3. The CDR3 region is CATSLQGSDGYTF. The CDR3 region has the DNA TGTGCCACCAGCCTTCAGGGGAGCGATGGCTACACCTTC.

The chain recombines TRBV24-1 with TRBJ2-2; 8 bases are shared with TRBD1. This CDR3 contains 18 residues. J was trimmed by 1 base and V by 10 bases; bases with no gene match: 16. Germline lookup yields CDR1 KGHDR and CDR2 SFDVKD. For the CDR3, the DNA is TGTGCCACAGACGATTTAACAGGGGGAATTGTGAACACCGGGGAGCTGTTTTTT. Encoded protein: CATDDLTGGIVNTGELFF.

The rearrangement joins TRBV7-9 to TRBJ1-4; 8 positions agree with TRBD1. The V gene's germline CDR1 is SEHNR and CDR2 FQNEAQ (reference sequence). Trimming removed 5 bases from V and 6 bases from J; junction bases left unmatched: 5. The CDR3 spans 14 residues. The CDR3 region is CASSPGQGDEKLFF. In DNA form, the CDR3 reads TGTGCCAGCAGCCCCGGACAGGGTGATGAAAAACTGTTTTTT.

The rearrangement joins TRBV6-5 to TRBJ2-2; 7 bases map to TRBD2. The CDR3 totals 16 residues. Per the germline V gene, CDR1 is MNHEY and CDR2 is SVGAGI. The V segment lost 2 bases and the J segment 1 base; nucleotides outside the gene matches: 4. CDR3 loop: CASSYAGVGNTGELFF. CDR3 DNA sequence: TGTGCCAGCAGTTACGCGGGAGTGGGGAACACCGGGGAGCTGTTTTTT.